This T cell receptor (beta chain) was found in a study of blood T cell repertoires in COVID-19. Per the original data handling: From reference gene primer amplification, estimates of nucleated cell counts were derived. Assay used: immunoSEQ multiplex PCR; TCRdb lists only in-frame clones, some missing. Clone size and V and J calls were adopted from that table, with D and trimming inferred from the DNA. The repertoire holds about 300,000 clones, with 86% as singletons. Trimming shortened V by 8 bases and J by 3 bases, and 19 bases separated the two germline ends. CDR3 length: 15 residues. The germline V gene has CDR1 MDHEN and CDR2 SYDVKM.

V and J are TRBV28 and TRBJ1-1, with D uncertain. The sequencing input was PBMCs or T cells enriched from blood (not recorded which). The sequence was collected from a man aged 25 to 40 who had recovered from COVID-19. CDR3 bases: TGTGCCAGCGTAGACACCCCAAATGAGTACACTGAAGCTTTCTTT. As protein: CASVDTPNEYTEAFF.